This TCR beta chain was captured by sequencing in a study of T cells after posttransplantation cyclophosphamide. The data were produced by immunoSEQ multiplex PCR, yet TCRdb's version contains in-frame clones alone and is incomplete. Altogether roughly 10,000 clones were found in the sample, and no singletons occur. A marrow graft followed busulfan-fludarabine conditioning, with cyclophosphamide on days +3 and +4. CDR1 MNHEY and CDR2 SVGAGI come from the germline V gene. The CDR3 covers 14 residues. The trim removed 6 bases at V and 4 bases at J, leaving 9 bases unmatched. Study-wide points: Donor CD8+ memory clones often dominated recipient blood repertoires at later times. TRB clonality was highly associated with recipient CMV seropositivity and reactivation. Blood and skin or GI T cell repertoires showed limited TRB overlap.

This clone appeared many times. Its matching antigen is unknown. Within the sample, other DNA sequences also encode this same CDR3. The specimen was PBMCs, collected around 370 days after allogeneic stem cell transplant with posttransplant cyclophosphamide. V is TRBV6-5 and J is TRBJ2-7; 7 nucleotides agree with TRBD1. The origin of this receptor is a male patient aged 50 or older who received an allogeneic stem cell transplant from a related donor and was CMV-positive. Among the T cells, some may be from the graft donor. The CDR3 DNA reads TGTGCCAGCAGGAGGGACAGATATTCTTACGAGCAGTACTTC. Its translation is CASRRDRYSYEQYF.